The rows below give T cell receptor beta chains drawn from one sample of a study of human T cells and chemical hapten exposure. TCRdb fed the 5' RACE reads into MiXCR, producing one record per CDR3 protein. The data contain approximately 150,000 distinct CDR3 sequences, 4.1% of them singletons. The receptors originated from a female donor in good health. Each CDR3 is given with its conserved first and last residue. A D gene is named only where the DNA matches it firmly. Some rows have no size entry. The others give once, few or many, or a class for an expanded clone.

CDR3nt: TGTGCCAGCAGTTACTCGCAGATAGCTTTCACTGAAGCTTTCTTT
CDR3aa: CASSYSQIAFTEAFF
j_gene: TRBJ1-1
abundance: many
v_gene: TRBV6-5
len: 15
d_gene: .

CDR3nt: TGTGCCAGTAGTATAAAATGCGCCAGTCCAGAGTATTTT
CDR3aa: CASSIKCASPEYF
j_gene: TRBJ2-3
abundance: few
v_gene: TRBV19
len: 13
d_gene: .

CDR3nt: TGTGCCAGCAGTTTAGCAAGACAGGGGGCTAATGAAAAACTGTTTTTT
CDR3aa: CASSLARQGANEKLFF
j_gene: TRBJ1-4
abundance: many
v_gene: TRBV12-3/TRBV12-4
len: 16
d_gene: TRBD1

CDR3nt: TGTGCCAGCAGCTCTGACCGGAGCTCCTACGAGCAGTACTTC
CDR3aa: CASSSDRSSYEQYF
j_gene: TRBJ2-7
abundance: many
v_gene: TRBV7-8
len: 14
d_gene: .

CDR3nt: TGCAGCGTTGAAGAAGAAAGTGCCTACTATGGCTACACCTTC
CDR3aa: CSVEEESAYYGYTF
j_gene: TRBJ1-2
abundance: many
v_gene: TRBV29-1
len: 14
d_gene: .

CDR3nt: TGTGCCAGTAGTATTGGTCTGACCACAGATACGCAGTATTTT
CDR3aa: CASSIGLTTDTQYF
j_gene: TRBJ2-3
abundance: many
v_gene: TRBV19
len: 14
d_gene: .

CDR3nt: TGTGCCAGCAGCTTGGCGAGACAGGGGTTTTGTAACACTGAAGCTTTCTTT
CDR3aa: CASSLARQGFCNTEAFF
j_gene: TRBJ1-1
abundance: .
v_gene: TRBV5-6
len: 17
d_gene: TRBD1

CDR3nt: TGTGCCAGCAGCCCGATTCTCCCGGGACGAGCGTCCCACGAGCAGTACTTC
CDR3aa: CASSPILPGRASHEQYF
j_gene: TRBJ2-7
abundance: .
v_gene: TRBV7-2
len: 17
d_gene: .

CDR3nt: TGTGCTAGTGGTTTGGTTCCGGACGGAGAACGGACCCAGTACTTC
CDR3aa: CASGLVPDGERTQYF
j_gene: TRBJ2-5
abundance: few
v_gene: TRBV12-5
len: 15
d_gene: .

CDR3nt: TGCAGTGCTTCCACCGGACCCCCTGGTTCAGGCTATGGCTACACCTTC
CDR3aa: CSASTGPPGSGYGYTF
j_gene: TRBJ1-2
abundance: many
v_gene: TRBV20-1
len: 16
d_gene: .

CDR3nt: TGTGCCAGCAGTTTGGAGTCGTTAAATCAGCCCCAGCATTTT
CDR3aa: CASSLESLNQPQHF
j_gene: TRBJ1-5
abundance: .
v_gene: TRBV28
len: 14
d_gene: .

CDR3nt: TGTGCCAGCAGTGGAAAAAGCCGGGACCTAAACTATGGCTACACCTTC
CDR3aa: CASSGKSRDLNYGYTF
j_gene: TRBJ1-2
abundance: many
v_gene: TRBV2
len: 16
d_gene: .

CDR3nt: TGTGCCAGCAGCTTATTAGGGGGTAACACTGAAGCTTTCTTT
CDR3aa: CASSLLGGNTEAFF
j_gene: TRBJ1-1
abundance: many
v_gene: TRBV5-4
len: 14
d_gene: .

CDR3nt: TGTGCCATCAGTGATGGTCGTGGTCAGCCCCAGCATTTT
CDR3aa: CAISDGRGQPQHF
j_gene: TRBJ1-5
abundance: many
v_gene: TRBV10-3
len: 13
d_gene: .

CDR3nt: TGTGCCAGCAGCCAAGACAGATACCAAGAGACCCAGTACTTC
CDR3aa: CASSQDRYQETQYF
j_gene: TRBJ2-5
abundance: few
v_gene: TRBV14
len: 14
d_gene: .

CDR3nt: TGCAGTGCTACAGAGGAGTCTAACTATGGCTACACCTTC
CDR3aa: CSATEESNYGYTF
j_gene: TRBJ1-2
abundance: many
v_gene: TRBV20-1
len: 13
d_gene: .

CDR3nt: TGTGCCACCAGCAGAGATTCTAGGGGATATAACACTGAAGCTTTCTTT
CDR3aa: CATSRDSRGYNTEAFF
j_gene: TRBJ1-1
abundance: many
v_gene: TRBV15
len: 16
d_gene: .

CDR3nt: TGTGCCAGCAGCTTAAGGGGGATGGACACTGAAGCTTTCTTT
CDR3aa: CASSLRGMDTEAFF
j_gene: TRBJ1-1
abundance: many
v_gene: TRBV7-9
len: 14
d_gene: .

CDR3nt: TGTGCCACCAGCAGAGATGGCGGAGTCGGGGAGCTGTTTTTT
CDR3aa: CATSRDGGVGELFF
j_gene: TRBJ2-2
abundance: many
v_gene: TRBV15
len: 14
d_gene: .

CDR3nt: TGTGCCAGCAGTTGGGCAAGTAGTCTGGGGAACACAGATACGCAGTATTTT
CDR3aa: CASSWASSLGNTDTQYF
j_gene: TRBJ2-3
abundance: many
v_gene: TRBV27
len: 17
d_gene: .

CDR3nt: TGTGCCAGCAGTTGGAGTTTGAGCGACACCGGGGAGCTGTTTTTT
CDR3aa: CASSWSLSDTGELFF
j_gene: TRBJ2-2
abundance: many
v_gene: TRBV6-5
len: 15
d_gene: .

CDR3nt: TGTGCCACCACATCGGTAGGGGGGCCAGATACGCAGTATTTT
CDR3aa: CATTSVGGPDTQYF
j_gene: TRBJ2-3
abundance: many
v_gene: TRBV6-6
len: 14
d_gene: .

CDR3nt: TGCAGTGCTAGATCCAGCAACAATAATTCACCCCTCCACTTT
CDR3aa: CSARSSNNNSPLHF
j_gene: TRBJ1-6
abundance: many
v_gene: TRBV20-1
len: 14
d_gene: .

CDR3nt: TGTGCCAGCAGCTTGCTTGGGGCTCGGGGGACTGAAGCTTTCTTT
CDR3aa: CASSLLGARGTEAFF
j_gene: TRBJ1-1
abundance: many
v_gene: TRBV7-2
len: 15
d_gene: .

CDR3nt: TGCAGCGTTGGGCAGGAGAACTCCTACGAGCAGTACTTC
CDR3aa: CSVGQENSYEQYF
j_gene: TRBJ2-7
abundance: many
v_gene: TRBV29-1
len: 13
d_gene: .

CDR3nt: TGTGCCAGCAGCTTAACTGCACCCACGAATACGCAGTATTTT
CDR3aa: CASSLTAPTNTQYF
j_gene: TRBJ2-3
abundance: many
v_gene: TRBV5-4
len: 14
d_gene: .

CDR3nt: TGTGCCATCATGCAGAGCTCTGGAAACACCATATATTTT
CDR3aa: CAIMQSSGNTIYF
j_gene: TRBJ1-3
abundance: .
v_gene: TRBV10-3
len: 13
d_gene: .

CDR3nt: TGTGCCAGCAGCGCGCGAGCGGGGGCGTATACCGGGGAGCTGTTTTTT
CDR3aa: CASSARAGAYTGELFF
j_gene: TRBJ2-2
abundance: few
v_gene: TRBV5-4
len: 16
d_gene: TRBD2

CDR3nt: TGTGCCAGCAGTTGGCACGGACCCGTCAATCAGCCCCAGCATTTT
CDR3aa: CASSWHGPVNQPQHF
j_gene: TRBJ1-5
abundance: many
v_gene: TRBV6-2/TRBV6-3
len: 15
d_gene: .

CDR3nt: TGTGCCAGCAGCCTAGGAGGAAACCGGAACACTGAAGCTTTCTTT
CDR3aa: CASSLGGNRNTEAFF
j_gene: TRBJ1-1
abundance: many
v_gene: TRBV2
len: 15
d_gene: .

CDR3nt: TGTGCCAGCAGAAGGGACAGGGATAGGGATACGCAGTATTTT
CDR3aa: CASRRDRDRDTQYF
j_gene: TRBJ2-3
abundance: many
v_gene: TRBV27
len: 14
d_gene: TRBD1

CDR3nt: TGTGCCAGCAGCACTCGGACAGTTGAAGCTTTCTTT
CDR3aa: CASSTRTVEAFF
j_gene: TRBJ1-1
abundance: many
v_gene: TRBV3-1
len: 12
d_gene: .

CDR3nt: TGTGCCAGCAGCACCCATGGGGTAACTAATGAAAAACTGTTTTTT
CDR3aa: CASSTHGVTNEKLFF
j_gene: TRBJ1-4
abundance: many
v_gene: TRBV7-2
len: 15
d_gene: .

CDR3nt: TGTGCCAGCAGTACCCAGGGTTTGGCCTACAATGAGCAGTTCTTC
CDR3aa: CASSTQGLAYNEQFF
j_gene: TRBJ2-1
abundance: many
v_gene: TRBV12-3/TRBV12-4
len: 15
d_gene: .

CDR3nt: TGCGCCAGCAGCTTGTATCCCGGGGAGCTGTTTTTT
CDR3aa: CASSLYPGELFF
j_gene: TRBJ2-2
abundance: many
v_gene: TRBV5-1
len: 12
d_gene: .

CDR3nt: TGCGCCAGCAGCTTGCGGACAGGGGGCGACGCTGAAGCTTTCTTT
CDR3aa: CASSLRTGGDAEAFF
j_gene: TRBJ1-1
abundance: many
v_gene: TRBV5-1
len: 15
d_gene: TRBD1

CDR3nt: TGCAGCTCTTGGGACAGGGGAGTCACTGAAGCTTTCTTT
CDR3aa: CSSWDRGVTEAFF
j_gene: TRBJ1-1
abundance: many
v_gene: TRBV29-1
len: 13
d_gene: TRBD1

CDR3nt: TGTGCCAGCAGCTCGCTCGGACAGGCGGTTTCGGAAAAACTGTTTTTT
CDR3aa: CASSSLGQAVSEKLFF
j_gene: TRBJ1-4
abundance: few
v_gene: TRBV7-9
len: 16
d_gene: TRBD1

CDR3nt: TGCAGTGCTAGAGATGACAGGGCTGGGGCCAACGTCCTGACTTTC
CDR3aa: CSARDDRAGANVLTF
j_gene: TRBJ2-6
abundance: many
v_gene: TRBV20-1
len: 15
d_gene: TRBD1

CDR3nt: TGCAGTGCTAGGGGAGGAGGGGACAACTACGAGCAGTACTTC
CDR3aa: CSARGGGDNYEQYF
j_gene: TRBJ2-7
abundance: many
v_gene: TRBV20-1
len: 14
d_gene: .

CDR3nt: TGTGCCAGCAGCCGGGACAAGTCCACAGATACGCAGTATTTT
CDR3aa: CASSRDKSTDTQYF
j_gene: TRBJ2-3
abundance: many
v_gene: TRBV7-2
len: 14
d_gene: .

CDR3nt: TGTGCCATCAGTTTTGGACAACAAGAGACCCAGTACTTC
CDR3aa: CAISFGQQETQYF
j_gene: TRBJ2-5
abundance: many
v_gene: TRBV10-3
len: 13
d_gene: .

CDR3nt: TGTGCCAGCAGCCGTTCGGGGAGGGTGGAACAGCCCCAGCATTTT
CDR3aa: CASSRSGRVEQPQHF
j_gene: TRBJ1-5
abundance: many
v_gene: TRBV12-3/TRBV12-4
len: 15
d_gene: .

CDR3nt: TGTGCCAGCAGCTGGGACGAACCCGGGTATCAGCCCCAGCATTTT
CDR3aa: CASSWDEPGYQPQHF
j_gene: TRBJ1-5
abundance: many
v_gene: TRBV12-3/TRBV12-4
len: 15
d_gene: .

CDR3nt: TGTGCCAGCAGCTGGGATGGGGGGGCTTTCTTT
CDR3aa: CASSWDGGAFF
j_gene: TRBJ1-1
abundance: many
v_gene: TRBV5-4
len: 11
d_gene: .

CDR3nt: TGCAGTGCTAAAACCAGGGGGGCCTCCAATACGCAGTATTTT
CDR3aa: CSAKTRGASNTQYF
j_gene: TRBJ2-3
abundance: many
v_gene: TRBV20-1
len: 14
d_gene: .

CDR3nt: TGCGCCAGCAGTTCCTTTGGGCAGAGCACAGATACGCAGTATTTT
CDR3aa: CASSSFGQSTDTQYF
j_gene: TRBJ2-3
abundance: many
v_gene: TRBV5-1
len: 15
d_gene: .

CDR3nt: TGTGCCAGCAGCCAAGTTTGCGGGGGCACCGGGGAGCTGTTTTTT
CDR3aa: CASSQVCGGTGELFF
j_gene: TRBJ2-2
abundance: .
v_gene: TRBV3-1
len: 15
d_gene: TRBD2

CDR3nt: TGTGCCAGCAGCGTAGTTGGGACCGGGGAGCTGTTTTTT
CDR3aa: CASSVVGTGELFF
j_gene: TRBJ2-2
abundance: many
v_gene: TRBV9
len: 13
d_gene: .

CDR3nt: TGCGCCAGCAGCCGGGGATTCGGGGACTATGGCTACACCTTC
CDR3aa: CASSRGFGDYGYTF
j_gene: TRBJ1-2
abundance: many
v_gene: TRBV4-1
len: 14
d_gene: .

CDR3nt: TGCGCCAGCAGCCCGGGGACTAGCGGGAGCTACAATGAGCAGTTCTTC
CDR3aa: CASSPGTSGSYNEQFF
j_gene: TRBJ2-1
abundance: many
v_gene: TRBV5-1
len: 16
d_gene: TRBD2

CDR3nt: TGCGCCAGCAGCTTGTCCACATCGCGGCAAGAGACCCAGTACTTC
CDR3aa: CASSLSTSRQETQYF
j_gene: TRBJ2-5
abundance: many
v_gene: TRBV5-1
len: 15
d_gene: .

CDR3nt: TGCAGTGCTACGATCGGGACTAGCGGGGGGCCCCTACCCAATGAGCAGTTCTTC
CDR3aa: CSATIGTSGGPLPNEQFF
j_gene: TRBJ2-1
abundance: many
v_gene: TRBV20-1
len: 18
d_gene: TRBD2